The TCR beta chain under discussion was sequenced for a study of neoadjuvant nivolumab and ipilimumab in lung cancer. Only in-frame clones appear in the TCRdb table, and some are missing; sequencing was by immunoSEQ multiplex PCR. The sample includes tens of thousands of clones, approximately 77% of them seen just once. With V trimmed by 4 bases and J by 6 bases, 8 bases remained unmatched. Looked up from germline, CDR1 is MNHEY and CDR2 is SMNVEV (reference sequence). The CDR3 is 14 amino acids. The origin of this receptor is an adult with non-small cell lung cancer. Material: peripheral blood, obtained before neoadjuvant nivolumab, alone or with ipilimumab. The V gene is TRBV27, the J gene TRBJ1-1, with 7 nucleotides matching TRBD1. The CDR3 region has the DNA TGTGCCAGCAGTTCCTACAGGGGTTACGCTGAAGCTTTCTTT. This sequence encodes CASSSYRGYAEAFF.